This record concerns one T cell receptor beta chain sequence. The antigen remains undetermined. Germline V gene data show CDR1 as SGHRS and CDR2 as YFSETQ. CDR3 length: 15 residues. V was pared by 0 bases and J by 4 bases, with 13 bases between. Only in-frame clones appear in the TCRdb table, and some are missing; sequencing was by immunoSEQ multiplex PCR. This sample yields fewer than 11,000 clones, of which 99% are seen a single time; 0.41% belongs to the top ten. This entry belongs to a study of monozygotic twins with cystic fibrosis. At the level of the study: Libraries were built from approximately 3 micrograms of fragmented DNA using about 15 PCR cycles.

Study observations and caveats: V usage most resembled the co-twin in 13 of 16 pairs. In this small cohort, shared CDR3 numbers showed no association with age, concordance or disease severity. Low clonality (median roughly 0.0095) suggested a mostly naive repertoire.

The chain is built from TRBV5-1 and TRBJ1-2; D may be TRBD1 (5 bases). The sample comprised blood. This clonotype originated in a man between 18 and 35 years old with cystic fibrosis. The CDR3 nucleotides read TGCGCCAGCAGCTTGGGAGGGGACGGCATCTATGGCTACACCTTC. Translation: CASSLGGDGIYGYTF.